Described below is a single T cell receptor beta chain sequence and its context. The method was immunoSEQ multiplex PCR; TCRdb's version includes in-frame clones alone and lacks a portion of them. This table holds roughly 1,500 clones, around 11% found once. After removal of 4 bases from V and 6 bases from J, the junction contained 9 bases not matched to a gene. The CDR3 is 15 residues long. Germline CDR1 reads LNHDA; CDR2 reads SQIVND (reference sequence). These data originate in a study of tumour-infiltrating T cells in Burkitt lymphoma. For the study at large: All epidemiological Burkitt lymphoma subtypes were represented in the cohort. Overall and progression-free survival were predicted by productive clonality.

This chain links TRBV19 with TRBJ1-5; 7 positions agree with TRBD1. Source material: tumor tissue. The source is a human donor with Burkitt lymphoma. CDR3 amino acids: CASSNRQGVGQPQHF. The CDR3 DNA sequence: TGTGCCAGTAGTAATCGACAGGGCGTAGGTCAGCCCCAGCATTTT.